The T cell receptor beta chain under discussion was sequenced for a study of blood T cell repertoires in COVID-19. The wider study: The study drew acute and convalescent COVID-19 samples from the United States, Italy and Spain. The cDNA or gDNA used as material had been derived from T cells, B-cell-depleted T cells, or PBMCs.

Profiling relied on immunoSEQ multiplex PCR, and the TCRdb table lists in-frame clones only, not all of them. The table lists a few hundred thousand clones, 80% to 90% of them singletons. Enrolled through a virtual design, the participants were between roughly 18 and 95 years of age and came from 24 US areas. Germline lookup yields CDR1 LGHDT and CDR2 YNNKEL (reference sequence). This CDR3 spans 16 amino acids. Trimming took off 7 bases at V and 2 bases at J, with 20 bases between the two ends. This clonotype originated in a man aged 25 to 45 who had recovered from COVID-19. Sequenced: PBMCs or T cells enriched from blood (not recorded which). The rearrangement uses TRBV3-1 (or the pseudogene TRBV3-2) and TRBJ2-5; weak D call: TRBD2 (6 bases). This chain's CDR3 is CASTSSEVAVQETQYF. The CDR3 DNA is TGTGCCAGCACCTCTTCCGAGGTAGCGGTACAAGAGACCCAGTACTTC.